This note documents a single TCR beta chain sequence. Indicated time point: blood 4 weeks post-SBRT, at nephrectomy. Treatment described: 15 Gy SBRT to primary tumor, nephrectomy 4 weeks later. The data belong to a study of radiation and T cells in renal cell carcinoma. The table came from immunoSEQ multiplex PCR; TCRdb's copy has only in-frame clones and leaves some out. The profile shows around 180,000 clones, about nine tenths of them singletons. Germline V lookup: CDR1 SEHNR, CDR2 FQNEAQ (reference sequence). The V and J ends lost 3 bases and 4 bases, in that order; junction bases with no gene match: 7. This CDR3 is built from 16 residues.

The source is a woman in her fifties or sixties with renal cell carcinoma. The sequenced sample was blood, obtained from a patient whose treatment included radiotherapy and nephrectomy. The chain joins TRBV7-9 to TRBJ1-2, with TRBD1 identical over 11 bases. CDR3 in DNA: TGTGCCAGCAGCTTCGGAGACGGACAGGGGGCCTATGGCTACACCTTC. As protein: CASSFGDGQGAYGYTF.